The 5 T cell receptor beta chains below come from one sample, sequenced in a study of cytomegalovirus exposure and HLA in healthy donors. 13 Jbeta primers and 60 Vbeta primers were used for the PCR. Profiling relied on immunoSEQ multiplex PCR, and the TCRdb table lists in-frame clones only, not all of them. The sample includes 160,000 or so clones, roughly 72% of them seen just once. Sample: PBMCs. These receptor sequences come from a woman aged 40 to 49 in good health and CMV-seronegative.

The chain is built from TRBV2 and TRBJ2-5; 10 positions agree with TRBD1. J was trimmed by 2 bases and V by 4 bases; bases with no gene match: 4. Germline values: CDR1 SNHLY, CDR2 FYNNEI. CDR3 length equals 15 residues. CDR3 sequence reads: CASSGTGGDQETQYF. DNA of the CDR3: TGTGCCAGCAGTGGGACAGGGGGGGATCAAGAGACCCAGTACTTC.

The sample holds one count of this clone. V and J are TRBV4-2 and TRBJ2-5, with TRBD1 matching over 7 bases. Germline CDR1 LGHNA, CDR2 YNFKEQ. V lost 4 bases to trimming and J lost 1 base; unmatched junction nucleotides: 9. This CDR3 spans 16 amino acids. The CDR3 loop is CASSPQTAGGQETQYF. The CDR3 DNA reads as TGTGCCAGCAGCCCCCAAACAGCAGGGGGCCAAGAGACCCAGTACTTC.

The CDR3 DNA sequence: TGTGCCAGCAGCCCAACTAAGTCTGGAAACACCATATATTTT. Translating it yields CASSPTKSGNTIYF. The chain has TRBV14 and TRBJ1-3, with no clear D. The CDR3 sequence is 14 residues long. V was shortened by 4 bases and J by 1 base, with 8 bases between the two germline ends. Germline V gene lookup returns CDR1 SGHDN and CDR2 FVKESK. The full variable domain, with the rest looked up from reference TRBV14 and TRBJ1-3, is EAGVTQFPSHSVIEKGQTVTLRCDPISGHDNLYWYRRVMGKEIKFLLHFVKESKQDESGMPNNRFLAERTGGTYSTLKVQPAELEDSGVYFCASSPTKSGNTIYFGEGSWLTVV.

This chain links TRBV7-2 with TRBJ1-2, with D perhaps TRBD1 (6 bases). Germline V gene lookup returns CDR1 SGHTA and CDR2 FQGNSA. Trimming pared 5 bases from V and 8 bases from J, leaving 18 bases between. The CDR3 length is 14 residues. The CDR3 sequence is CASSPGGGDQGYTF. CDR3 DNA: TGTGCCAGCAGCCCCGGAGGGGGGGACCAAGGCTACACCTTC.

CDR3 in amino acids: CASSNGPQVREQYF. CDR3 nucleotides: TGTGCCAGCAGTAACGGCCCCCAGGTCCGCGAGCAGTACTTC. V usage is TRBV27 and J usage is TRBJ2-7; D is unresolved. Germline V gene data show CDR1 as MNHEY and CDR2 as SMNVEV (reference sequence). V gave up 5 bases and J gave up 6 bases, with 17 bases separating them. The CDR3 is made up of 14 amino acids.